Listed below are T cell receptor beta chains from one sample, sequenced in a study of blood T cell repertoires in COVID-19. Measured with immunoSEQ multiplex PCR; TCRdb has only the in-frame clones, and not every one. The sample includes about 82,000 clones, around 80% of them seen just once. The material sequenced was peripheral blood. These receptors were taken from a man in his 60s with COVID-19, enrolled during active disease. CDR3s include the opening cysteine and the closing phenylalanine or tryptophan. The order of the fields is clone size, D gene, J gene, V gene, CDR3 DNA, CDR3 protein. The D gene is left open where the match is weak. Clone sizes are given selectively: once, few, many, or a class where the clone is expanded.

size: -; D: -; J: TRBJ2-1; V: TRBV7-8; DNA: TGTGCCAGCAGCTTAGCGCAGGGAAGACGGGACAATGAGCAGTTCTTC; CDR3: CASSLAQGRRDNEQFF
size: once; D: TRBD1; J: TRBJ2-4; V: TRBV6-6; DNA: TGTGCCAGCAGCCCCAAGGGGGCCTTAGCCAAAAACATTCAGTACTTC; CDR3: CASSPKGALAKNIQYF
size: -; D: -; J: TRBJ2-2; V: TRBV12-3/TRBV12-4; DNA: TGTGCCAACCCACACAGGGCGGGCGGGGAGCTGTTTTTT; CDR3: CANPHRAGGELFF
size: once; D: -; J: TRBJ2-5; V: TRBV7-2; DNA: TGTGCCAGCAGCTTAAGCAGGGGAGTTCAAGAGACCCAGTACTTC; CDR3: CASSLSRGVQETQYF
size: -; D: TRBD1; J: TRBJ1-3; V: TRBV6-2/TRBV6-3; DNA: TGTGCCAGCAGTTACACGAAGGGACAGGGGATGCGCGGAAACACCATATATTTT; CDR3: CASSYTKGQGMRGNTIYF
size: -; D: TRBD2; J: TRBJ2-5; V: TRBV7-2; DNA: TGTGCCAGCAGCTTATCCGGACTAGCGGGAGGAGAGACCCAGTACTTC; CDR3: CASSLSGLAGGETQYF
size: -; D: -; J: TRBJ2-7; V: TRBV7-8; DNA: TGTGCCAGCCAACGGAGCAGGGGTGGACTCGAGCAGTACTTC; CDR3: CASQRSRGGLEQYF
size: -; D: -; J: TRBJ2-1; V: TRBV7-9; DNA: TGTGCCAGCAGCTTAGCGGGAGTTACCGATGAGCAGTTCTTC; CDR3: CASSLAGVTDEQFF
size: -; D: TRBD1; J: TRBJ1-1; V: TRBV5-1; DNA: TGCGCCAGCAGCCCGGGACAGGGGGCGGGAATGAACACTGAAGCTTTCTTT; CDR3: CASSPGQGAGMNTEAFF
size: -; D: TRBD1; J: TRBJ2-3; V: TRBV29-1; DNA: TGCAGCGTTTATTCCGGGACAGGGCGAGAAGATACGCAGTATTTT; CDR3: CSVYSGTGREDTQYF
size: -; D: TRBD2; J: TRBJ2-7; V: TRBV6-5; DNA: TGTGCCAGCAGCGTGGGACTAGCTCTCGAGCAGTACTTC; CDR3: CASSVGLALEQYF
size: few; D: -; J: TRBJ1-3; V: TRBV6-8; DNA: TGTGCCAGCATGAAGGAGGCCTCTGGAAACACCATATATTTT; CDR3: CASMKEASGNTIYF